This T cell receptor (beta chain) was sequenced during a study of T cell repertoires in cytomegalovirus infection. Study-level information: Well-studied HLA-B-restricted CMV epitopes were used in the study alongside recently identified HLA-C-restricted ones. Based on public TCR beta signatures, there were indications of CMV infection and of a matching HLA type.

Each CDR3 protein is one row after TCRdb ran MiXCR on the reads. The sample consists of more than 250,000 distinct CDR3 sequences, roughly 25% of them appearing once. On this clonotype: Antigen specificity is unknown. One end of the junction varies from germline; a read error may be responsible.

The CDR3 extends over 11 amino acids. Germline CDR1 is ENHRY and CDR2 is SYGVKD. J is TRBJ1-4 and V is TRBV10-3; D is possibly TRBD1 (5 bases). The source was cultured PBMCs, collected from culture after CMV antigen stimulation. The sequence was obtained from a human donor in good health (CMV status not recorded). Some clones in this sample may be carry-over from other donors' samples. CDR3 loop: CAISDGGTPGF. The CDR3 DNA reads TGTGCCATCAGTGACGGTGGGACTCCAGGTTTT.